This paragraph reports one T cell receptor beta chain. The CDR3 is made up of 15 amino acids. Germline CDR1 reads MNHNS; CDR2 reads SASEGT. The data were taken from a study of memory CD8 T cells in hepatitis C reinfection. Across the whole study: A couple of donors cleared primary HCV but became chronic after reinfection. Samples before reinfection came 55 to 20 weeks prior to detection.

Generated by immunoSEQ multiplex PCR, the TCRdb table keeps only in-frame clones and is missing some. The repertoire holds approximately 50,000 clones, with nearly 90% as singletons. Time point of the sample: pre-reinfection, 55 to 20 weeks before reinfection detection. The sorted cells went straight to TCR sequencing with no prior in vitro expansion. Donors came from people who inject drugs enrolled in HEPCO, Canada. The TCR comes from a man between 18 and 29 years old with hepatitis C virus infection. The sequenced material came from naive CD8+ T cells sorted from blood. J is TRBJ2-5 and V is TRBV6-1, with D perhaps TRBD2 (6 bases). The better agreement between TRBJ2-7 and the DNA end casts doubt on the J call. The CDR3 DNA reads TGTGCCAGCAGTGAAGCATACGGAGGGTTTTACGAGCAGTACTTC. Encoded protein: CASSEAYGGFYEQYF.